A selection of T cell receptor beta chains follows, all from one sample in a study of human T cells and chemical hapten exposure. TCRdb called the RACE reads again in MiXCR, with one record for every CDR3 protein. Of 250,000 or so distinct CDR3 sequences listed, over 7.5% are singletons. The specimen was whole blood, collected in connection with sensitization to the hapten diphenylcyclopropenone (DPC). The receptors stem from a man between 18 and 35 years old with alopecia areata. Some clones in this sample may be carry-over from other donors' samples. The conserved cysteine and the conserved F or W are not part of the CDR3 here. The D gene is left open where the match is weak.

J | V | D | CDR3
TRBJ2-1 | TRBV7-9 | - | ASSFGTGNHNEQF
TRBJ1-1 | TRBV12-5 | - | ASGLGRDAALEAF
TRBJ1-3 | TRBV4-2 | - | ASSQEKGPYSGNTIY
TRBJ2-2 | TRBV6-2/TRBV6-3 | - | ASRPLGATGELF
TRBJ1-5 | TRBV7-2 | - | ASSPEQDQPQH
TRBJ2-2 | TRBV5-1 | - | ASSFLQGRTGELF
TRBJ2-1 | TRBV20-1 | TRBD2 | SASIRGGSYNEQF
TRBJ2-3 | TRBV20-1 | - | SARDGNTDTQY
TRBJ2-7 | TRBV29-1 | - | SVVGRGTYEQY
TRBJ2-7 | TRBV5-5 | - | ASSLGARGEQY
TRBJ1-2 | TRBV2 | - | ASSGEAGYGYT
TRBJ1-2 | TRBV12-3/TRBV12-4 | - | ASLLTDHYGYT
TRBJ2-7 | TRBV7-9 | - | ASSLEPRTLSSYEQY
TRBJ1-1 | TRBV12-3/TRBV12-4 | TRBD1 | ASSLRGGGLGEAF
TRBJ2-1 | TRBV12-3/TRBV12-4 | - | ASSFTSGRDEQF
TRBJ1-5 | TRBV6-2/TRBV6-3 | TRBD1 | ASSRRGTGGDWNQPQH
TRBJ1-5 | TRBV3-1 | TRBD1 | ASSVTGDGSQPQH
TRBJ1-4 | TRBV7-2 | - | ASSWGSLSEEKLF
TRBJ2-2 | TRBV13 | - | ASTEITGELF
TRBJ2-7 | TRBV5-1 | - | ASSVRDTIYEQY
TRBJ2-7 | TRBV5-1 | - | ASSLGTFSYEQY
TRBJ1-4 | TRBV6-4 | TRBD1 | ASSGTGNEKLF
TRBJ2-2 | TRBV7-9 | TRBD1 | ASSLASHRDRTTGELF
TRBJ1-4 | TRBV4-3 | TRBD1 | ASSKQGAGEKLF
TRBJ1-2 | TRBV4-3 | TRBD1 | ASSQGGIRGQGKGYT
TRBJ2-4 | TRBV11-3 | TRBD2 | ASSIGYGGGAGTKNIQY
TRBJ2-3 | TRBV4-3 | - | ASSQDIGTSTDTQY
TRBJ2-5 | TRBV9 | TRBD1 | ASSVLGQGFRETQY
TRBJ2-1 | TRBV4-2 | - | ASSQDGGSSYNEQF
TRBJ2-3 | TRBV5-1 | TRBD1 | ASSLADRGTDTQY
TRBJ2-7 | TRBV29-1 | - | SVVLGYEQY
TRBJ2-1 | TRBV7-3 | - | ASSFQRGGLILYNEQF
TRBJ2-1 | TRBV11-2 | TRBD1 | ASSLRYRGAEFDEQF
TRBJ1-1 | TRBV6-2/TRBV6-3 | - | ASSYPANTEAF
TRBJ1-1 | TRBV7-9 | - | ASRHEDVPGTEAF
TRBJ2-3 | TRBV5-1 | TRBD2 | ASSSGSSGGAADTQY
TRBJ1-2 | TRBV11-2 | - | ASSLVPGGSLHPSGYT
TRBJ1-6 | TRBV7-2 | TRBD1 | ASSFRDRGPLH
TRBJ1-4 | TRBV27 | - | ASSSPGPVGEKLF
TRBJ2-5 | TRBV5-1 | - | ASSLGTTTRGETQY
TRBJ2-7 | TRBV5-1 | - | ASTSGLLLHEQY
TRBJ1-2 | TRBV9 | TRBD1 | ASSKGGAGGYT
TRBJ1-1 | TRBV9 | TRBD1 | ASNTVTGLNTEAF
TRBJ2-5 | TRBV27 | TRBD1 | ASSQQGARETQY
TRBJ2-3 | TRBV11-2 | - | ASSYQVLGDTQY
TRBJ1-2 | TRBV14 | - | ASSQVPITSGYT
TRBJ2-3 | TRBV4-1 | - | ASSRLLRGGNTQY
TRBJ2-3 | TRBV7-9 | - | ASSHYRAITDTQY
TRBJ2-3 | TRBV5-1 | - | ASSLEQDTQY
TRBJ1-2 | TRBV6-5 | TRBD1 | ASGTGGVADGYT
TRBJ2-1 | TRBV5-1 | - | ASSFRESYNEQF
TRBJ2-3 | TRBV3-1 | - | ASSQDLGHRGTDTQY
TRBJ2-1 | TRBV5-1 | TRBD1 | ASSLRQGAYNEQF
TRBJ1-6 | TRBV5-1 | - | ASSLEPQDRINSPLH
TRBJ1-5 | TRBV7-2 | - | ASSLKGGNQPQH
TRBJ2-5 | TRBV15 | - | ATSHRQTPETQY
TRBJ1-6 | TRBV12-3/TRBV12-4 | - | ASSRRDTNSPLH
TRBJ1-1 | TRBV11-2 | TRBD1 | ASSGRDRAITEAF
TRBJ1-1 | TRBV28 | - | ACTGNTEAF
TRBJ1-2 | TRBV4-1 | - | ASSQPGKDYGYT